The source of this T cell receptor (beta chain) is a study of T-cell reconstitution after alpha-beta-depleted transplantation in children. Whole-study findings and limits: After transplant, high TCRbeta diversity at day 60 in some patients arose from surviving recipient T cells and thymic progenitors. T cells produced anew were the main source of T-cell counts and diversity one year after transplant.

The TCRbeta library was prepared with unique molecular identifiers. One entry per CDR3 protein, called by TCRdb with MiXCR from the PCR reads. The sample includes some 15,000 distinct CDR3 sequences, approximately 5.1% seen only once; the top ten take 6.5% to 8.5%. V dropped 5 bases and J dropped 6; count of bases not matched to a gene: 5. This CDR3 is 15 amino acids long. In its sample, this clonotype was seen many times. What it binds is not known. The receptor was derived from a boy between 10 and 17 years old with acute lymphoblastic leukemia, due to receive a stem cell transplant. The source was PBMCs, collected before TCRalphabeta/CD19-depleted stem cell transplant. The V gene is TRBV12-3 or TRBV12-4, the J gene TRBJ2-7, with 15 bases lining up with TRBD2. The CDR3 loop is CASSPRGLAGGEQYF. As DNA, the CDR3 is TGTGCCAGCAGTCCCCGGGGACTAGCGGGAGGCGAGCAGTACTTC.